This is a list of T cell receptor beta chains from one sample in a study of cytomegalovirus exposure and HLA in healthy donors. Profiled with immunoSEQ multiplex PCR; TCRdb holds only in-frame clones, not every one. The sample has 100,000 or so clones; over 75% are singletons. Sequences were obtained from PBMCs. Receptor source: a man aged 25 to 45 in good health and CMV-seropositive. The CDR3 runs from the conserved cysteine through the conserved F or W. D genes are given only for firm matches. A clone size is listed for some rows: how often the clone was seen (once, few, many), or a class if it is expanded.

d_gene: -; j_gene: TRBJ2-2; len: 14; abundance: -; v_gene: TRBV7-6; CDR3nt: TGTGCCAGCAGCTTCTATACAGGGAGCGGGGAGCTGTTTTTT; CDR3aa: CASSFYTGSGELFF
d_gene: TRBD1; j_gene: TRBJ1-2; len: 14; abundance: -; v_gene: TRBV19; CDR3nt: TGTGCCAGTAGCCCAACGGGGACAGGCTATGGCTACACCTTC; CDR3aa: CASSPTGTGYGYTF
d_gene: -; j_gene: TRBJ1-1; len: 20; abundance: -; v_gene: TRBV4-3; CDR3nt: TGCGCCAGCAGCCAAGCTTCGGGGGGGCGCATTCAACGGATGAACACTGAAGCTTTCTTT; CDR3aa: CASSQASGGRIQRMNTEAFF
d_gene: -; j_gene: TRBJ1-2; len: 14; abundance: -; v_gene: TRBV5-4; CDR3nt: TGTGCCAGCAGCTTGCTGCAGGGTAACTATGGCTACACCTTC; CDR3aa: CASSLLQGNYGYTF
d_gene: TRBD2; j_gene: TRBJ2-1; len: 15; abundance: -; v_gene: TRBV5-8; CDR3nt: TGTGCCAGCAGCTGGGGCTCCGGGACTAGCTTTGAGCAGTTCTTC; CDR3aa: CASSWGSGTSFEQFF
d_gene: TRBD1; j_gene: TRBJ2-3; len: 14; abundance: -; v_gene: TRBV7-2; CDR3nt: TGTGCCAGCAGCTCGGACAGGTGGGCAGATACGCAGTATTTT; CDR3aa: CASSSDRWADTQYF
d_gene: TRBD1; j_gene: TRBJ2-7; len: 14; abundance: -; v_gene: TRBV10-2; CDR3nt: TGCGCCAGCGGGGGGACAGGGACGTTCTACGAGCAGTACTTC; CDR3aa: CASGGTGTFYEQYF
d_gene: -; j_gene: TRBJ1-5; len: 14; abundance: -; v_gene: TRBV2; CDR3nt: TGTGCCAGCAGTAGGGAGGGCGGCAATCAGCCCCAGCATTTT; CDR3aa: CASSREGGNQPQHF
d_gene: TRBD2; j_gene: TRBJ2-3; len: 15; abundance: -; v_gene: TRBV5-6; CDR3nt: TGTGCCAGCAGACCGACTAGCGGGATGGGAGATACGCAGTATTTT; CDR3aa: CASRPTSGMGDTQYF
d_gene: TRBD2; j_gene: TRBJ2-7; len: 14; abundance: -; v_gene: TRBV4-2; CDR3nt: TGTGCCAGCAGCCAAGAGGCTAGCGGAGACGAGCAGTACTTC; CDR3aa: CASSQEASGDEQYF
d_gene: TRBD1; j_gene: TRBJ1-3; len: 15; abundance: few; v_gene: TRBV5-6; CDR3nt: TGTGCCAGCAGCTTCAGGGGGCGGACTGGAAACACCATATATTTT; CDR3aa: CASSFRGRTGNTIYF
d_gene: -; j_gene: TRBJ1-5; len: 16; abundance: -; v_gene: TRBV6-1; CDR3nt: TGTGCCAGCAGTGACCTTCGACAGATTACCAATCAGCCCCAGCATTTT; CDR3aa: CASSDLRQITNQPQHF